This T cell receptor (beta chain) was captured in a study of blood T cell repertoires in COVID-19. Across the whole study: Samples representing acute and convalescent COVID-19 were sourced from the United States, Italy and Spain. Nucleic acid was either cDNA or gDNA, and it came from T cells, B-cell-depleted T cells, or PBMCs.

CDR3 length equals 14 residues. The ends lost 3 bases at V and 5 bases at J; junction bases unmatched: 7. Germline loops: CDR1 SQVTM, CDR2 ANQGSEA. Authors' processing steps: Reference gene primer amplification gave estimated nucleated cell counts. Only in-frame clones appear in the TCRdb table, and some are missing; sequencing was by immunoSEQ multiplex PCR. D and trimming come from the DNA, and the V and J calls and clone size come from that table. The profile shows over 200,000 clones, around 90% of them singletons. This chain joins TRBV29-1 and TRBJ2-5; 9 nucleotides line up with TRBD2. Sequencing was performed on PBMCs or T cells enriched from blood (not recorded which). This receptor was obtained from a woman in her 30s who had been exposed to COVID-19. CDR3 DNA: TGCAGCGTTGATAGCGGGAGAAGTAGGGAGACCCAGTACTTC. Its translation is CSVDSGRSRETQYF.